This entry concerns a single TCR beta chain. The CDR3 contains 13 residues. Germline V gene data show CDR1 as MDHEN and CDR2 as SYDVKM. V was pared by 8 bases and J by 10 bases, with 15 bases between. The record originates from a study of blood T cell repertoires in COVID-19. Turning to the study itself: Samples taken during acute and convalescent COVID-19 were collected in the United States, Italy and Spain. T cells, B-cell-depleted T cells, or PBMCs provided the cDNA or gDNA that served as material.

In the original processing: Nucleated cell number was recorded as an estimate derived from reference gene primer amplification. Repertoires were generated with immunoSEQ multiplex PCR, while TCRdb's copy carries only in-frame clones and drops some. V, J and clone size were drawn from that table, and D and trimming were deduced from the DNA. This sample has around 120,000 clones, with roughly nine tenths found just once. Enrollment of patients from Seattle took place during active infection, with longitudinal follow-up. What was sequenced was peripheral blood. This chain links TRBV28 with TRBJ1-6; D is perhaps TRBD1 (6 bases). The receptor's source is a man in his fifties or sixties with COVID-19, enrolled during active disease. CDR3 loop: CASVGRGGSPLHF. CDR3 nucleotide sequence: TGTGCCAGCGTCGGGAGGGGGGGATCACCCCTCCACTTT.